The 30 T cell receptor beta chains in this list originate from one sample, sequenced in a study of shared clonotypes between healthy human individuals (dated by TCRdb to between 2020 and 2021). Receptor libraries were prepared by the immunoSEQ multiplex PCR assay. TCRdb mirrors the immuneACCESS table, restricted to in-frame sequences. Some clones are absent from its copies; in checked studies, under half trace to an unresolved V gene, and the reason for the others is unknown. The sample has around 1,900,000 clones on record, over 85% of them singletons. Approximately 1.6% of the sample is held by the ten biggest clonotypes. For the CD8 naive samples, CD45RO-negative cells were positively selected for CCR7, yielding a CD45RA+CCR7+ population from which TemRA cells were excluded. The sample taken for sequencing was naive CD8+ T cells from PBMCs. In the paper's terms, the cell subset or site label means: CD45RA+CCR7+. The receptor source for this set is a man between 18 and 35 years old in good health. Some clones in this sample may be carry-over from other donors' samples.

J is TRBJ2-1 and V is TRBV27; 12 bases line up with TRBD1. The germline V gene encodes CDR1 MNHEY and CDR2 SMNVEV (reference sequence). V was clipped by 2 bases and J by 7 bases; unmatched bases: 6. The CDR3 is made up of 16 amino acids. CDR3 in DNA: TGTGCCAGCAGTTTAGTGGGGACAGGGGGCCCGAATGAGCAGTTCTTC. Protein: CASSLVGTGGPNEQFF.

About this clone: Additional DNA sequences in this sample encode the identical CDR3. V is TRBV5-1 and J is TRBJ1-2, with a weak D call TRBD1 (6 bases). The CDR3 has 14 residues. CDR1 SGHRS and CDR2 YFSETQ come from the germline V gene. The germline V and J ends were trimmed by 4 bases and 2 bases, with 12 bases remaining between them. The DNA of the CDR3 is TGCGCCAGCAGCCCCGGACAGATCAACTATGGCTACACCTTC. The encoded protein is CASSPGQINYGYTF.

The chain links TRBV6-5 to TRBJ2-1; no definite D call. Germline CDR1 MNHEY, CDR2 SVGAGI. This CDR3 has 14 amino acids. The V end was cut by 2 bases, the J end by 8 bases, with 13 bases between. CDR3 DNA: TGTGCCAGCAGTTACAGGGCCGGCCCCCATGAGCAGTTCTTC. Translation: CASSYRAGPHEQFF.

The chain employs TRBV10-1 and TRBJ2-1; TRBD2 matches 8 bases. Per germline, CDR1 WNHNN and CDR2 SYGVQD (reference sequence). This CDR3 region has 15 residues. J was trimmed by 8 bases and V by 2 bases; bases with no gene match: 8. The CDR3 sequence: CASSEEPGLVDEQFF. CDR3 coding DNA: TGCGCCAGCAGTGAGGAACCGGGACTAGTCGATGAGCAGTTCTTC.

The chain is built from TRBV29-1 and TRBJ2-1; no definite D call. Trimming removed 7 bases from V and 6 bases from J, with 13 bases in between. CDR1 SQVTM and CDR2 ANQGSEA come from the germline V gene. This CDR3 contains 12 residues. CDR3 nucleotide sequence: TGCAGCGCCCTTACAGCGCTCAATGAGCAGTTCTTC. Translated, it gives CSALTALNEQFF.

This chain uses TRBV27 with TRBJ2-1; D unresolved. Trimming left V 5 bases short and J 9 bases short, with 14 bases between. The length of the CDR3 is 13 residues. The V gene's germline CDR1 is MNHEY and CDR2 SMNVEV (reference sequence). In nucleotides, the CDR3 is TGTGCCAGCAGTCTGTCCGCACCGGGTGAGCAGTTCTTC. Translated: CASSLSAPGEQFF.

This clone has a single count. The V and J genes are TRBV7-9 and TRBJ2-2; 10 bases line up with TRBD2. The CDR3 consists of 16 residues. Germline V lookup: CDR1 SEHNR, CDR2 FQNEAQ (reference sequence). With 2 bases clipped from V and 0 bases from J, the junction kept 0 bases outside the gene matches. Here the CDR3 DNA reads TGTGCCAGCAGCTTAACTAGCGGGACGAACACCGGGGAGCTGTTTTTT. Translation: CASSLTSGTNTGELFF.

This clone occurred once. The J gene is TRBJ2-7, the V gene TRBV27; no clear D. This CDR3 contains 14 residues. The germline CDR1 and CDR2 sequences are MNHEY and SMNVEV (reference sequence). Trimming left V 0 bases short and J 2 bases short, with 8 bases between. The CDR3 bases are TGTGCCAGCAGTTTATCGATAAAAACCTACGAGCAGTACTTC. Encoded protein: CASSLSIKTYEQYF.

As concerns this clone: This sample includes further DNA sequences coding for the same CDR3. V usage is TRBV28 and J usage is TRBJ2-7, with D possibly being TRBD1 (5 bases). The V end lost 1 base, the J end lost 0 bases, and 7 bases lay between the germline ends. This CDR3 has 14 residues. Germline V CDR1 and CDR2: MDHEN, SYDVKM. CDR3 bases: TGTGCCAGCAGTTTATCAGGGTTCTCCTACGAGCAGTACTTC. This sequence encodes CASSLSGFSYEQYF.

The chain recombines TRBV2 with TRBJ2-7, with TRBD1 matching over 7 bases. From germline, CDR1 is SNHLY and CDR2 FYNNEI. Unmatched junction bases numbered 9, after V lost 7 bases and J lost 3 bases. The CDR3 loop spans 14 amino acids. The CDR3: CASTGRGRIYEQYF. As DNA, the CDR3 is TGTGCCAGCACGGGTAGGGGGCGGATCTACGAGCAGTACTTC.

The V gene is TRBV6-1, the J gene TRBJ2-1; the match to TRBD2 covers 11 bases. CDR1 and CDR2 (germline): MNHNS, SASEGT. The CDR3 totals 15 residues. Trimming cost V 3 bases and J 6 bases; bases outside gene matches: 4. DNA of the CDR3: TGTGCCAGCAGTGAGTGGCTAGCGGGGGGCAATGAGCAGTTCTTC. As protein: CASSEWLAGGNEQFF.

Comments on this clone: At one of its ends the junction is not consistent with the germline gene, which may arise from a read error. The V and J genes are TRBV6-6 and TRBJ2-1, with D possibly TRBD2 on 7 matching bases. Germline V lookup: CDR1 MNHNY, CDR2 SVGAGI (reference sequence). The CDR3 runs 15 residues. CDR3 DNA: TGTGCCAGCAGCCTAGGGACCGGGGGGCACAATGAGCAGCTCTTC. Amino acid sequence: CASSLGTGGHNEQLF.

Concerning this clone: This CDR3 is also generated by other DNA sequences in the sample. The chain recombines TRBV9 with TRBJ2-5, with unresolved D. Germline V lookup: CDR1 SGDLS, CDR2 YYNGEE. V dropped 0 bases and J dropped 0 bases, with 9 bases sitting between them. CDR3 length: 15 residues. The CDR3 spells CASSVGGSYQETQYF. In DNA, the CDR3 is TGTGCCAGCAGCGTAGGTGGCAGCTACCAAGAGACCCAGTACTTC.

This chain uses TRBV4-1 with TRBJ2-2; 12 bases fit TRBD1. There are 18 residues in the CDR3. Looked up from germline, CDR1 is MGHRA and CDR2 is YSYEKL. Germline trimming cut 3 bases from V and 3 bases from J; bases unmatched to any gene: 8. The CDR3 DNA reads TGCGCCAGCAGCCAGGAGAGGGGACAGGGGGCGGACACCGGGGAGCTGTTTTTT. It yields the protein CASSQERGQGADTGELFF.

The chain carries TRBV7-9 and TRBJ2-1, with 9 bases aligning to TRBD2. Trimming cost V 6 bases and J 14 bases; bases outside gene matches: 14. The CDR3 is 14 residues long. Germline V gene data show CDR1 as SEHNR and CDR2 as FQNEAQ (reference sequence). CDR3 coding DNA: TGTGCCAGCAGGAACGGGCGGACTAGCGTGTTGGAGTTCTTC. It specifies CASRNGRTSVLEFF.

The V gene is TRBV29-1, the J gene TRBJ1-2; D is unresolved. Trimming took 6 bases from V and 1 from J, leaving 12 bases between them. CDR1 and CDR2 (germline): SQVTM, ANQGSEA. This CDR3 is 13 amino acids long. The CDR3 DNA is TGCAGCGTGCCCAGCAATAGTAACTATGGCTACACCTTC. Translated, it gives CSVPSNSNYGYTF. The variable domain in full, completed from reference TRBV29-1 and TRBJ1-2, reads SAVISQKPSRDICQRGTSLTIQCQVDSQVTMMFWYRQQPGQSLTLIATANQGSEATYESGFVIDKFPISRPNLTFSTLTVSNMSPEDSSIYLCSVPSNSNYGYTFGSGTRLTVV.

About this clone: The sample carries other DNA sequences with the same CDR3. J is TRBJ2-1 and V is TRBV7-9; unclear D gene. The CDR3 spans 15 residues. V shed 0 bases and J shed 0 bases, with 6 bases lying between them. Germline-derived CDR1 and CDR2 are SEHNR and FQNEAQ (reference sequence). CDR3 residues: CASSLAGFSYNEQFF. CDR3 nucleotide sequence: TGTGCCAGCAGCTTAGCGGGATTCTCCTACAATGAGCAGTTCTTC.

The rearrangement joins TRBV7-9 to TRBJ2-7, with D perhaps given as TRBD1 or TRBD2 (6 bases each). The V and J ends lost 3 bases and 2 bases respectively, with 11 bases between them. This CDR3 region has 14 residues. Germline CDR1 and CDR2: SEHNR and FQNEAQ (reference sequence). This CDR3 reads CASSFGGGAYEQYF. The CDR3 coding sequence is TGTGCCAGCAGCTTTGGAGGGGGAGCCTACGAGCAGTACTTC.

As to this clone: This same CDR3 is encoded by further DNA sequences in the sample. This sequence joins TRBV19 and TRBJ2-3; the D is unclear. Germline CDR1 is LNHDA and CDR2 is SQIVND (reference sequence). The CDR3 length is 14 residues. The V and J ends lost 1 base and 0 bases respectively, with 5 bases between them. The CDR3 bases are TGTGCCAGTAGTATAGGCACGAGCACAGATACGCAGTATTTT. This sequence encodes CASSIGTSTDTQYF.

The rearrangement links TRBV18 to TRBJ2-7; 8 bases line up with TRBD1. Germline V gene sequence: CDR1 KGHSH, CDR2 LQKENI. V was pared by 5 bases and J by 4 bases, with 7 bases of the junction left unmatched. The CDR3 loop spans 14 amino acids. The DNA of the CDR3 is TGTGCCAGCTCATCAACGACAGGGGTTTACGAGCAGTACTTC. Protein product: CASSSTTGVYEQYF.

This chain connects TRBV5-6 to TRBJ2-3, with TRBD1 as a possible D gene (5 bases). The V end was cut by 4 bases, the J end by 1 base, with 10 bases between. The CDR3 length is 14 residues. Germline lookup yields CDR1 SGHDT and CDR2 YYEEEE. The CDR3 sequence: CASSPETGTDTQYF. The CDR3 region has the DNA TGTGCCAGCAGCCCGGAGACAGGCACAGATACGCAGTATTTT.

Regarding this clone: At the DNA level, this CDR3 is encoded by other sequences in the same sample as well. This chain joins TRBV4-1 and TRBJ2-7; D is possibly TRBD2 (5 bases). Germline CDR1 is MGHRA and CDR2 is YSYEKL. V gave up 3 bases and J gave up 0 bases, with 12 bases separating them. This CDR3 is 15 amino acids long. The CDR3 loop reads CASSHRAGGSYEQYF. CDR3 coding DNA: TGCGCCAGCAGCCATCGGGCGGGTGGCTCCTACGAGCAGTACTTC.

In its sample, this clone was seen a few times. This CDR3 is also generated by other DNA sequences in the sample. The chain carries TRBV19 and TRBJ2-1, with 7 bases aligning to TRBD2. V lost 6 bases, J lost 7 bases, and 3 bases stayed unmatched. Germline V gene data show CDR1 as LNHDA and CDR2 as SQIVND (reference sequence). This CDR3 comprises 12 residues. The CDR3 is CASRLGGNEQFF. The CDR3 DNA reads as TGTGCCAGTAGGCTCGGGGGGAATGAGCAGTTCTTC.

This chain joins TRBV29-1 and TRBJ2-1, with a tentative D call TRBD1 (6 bases). The CDR3 extends over 12 amino acids. The germline V and J ends were trimmed by 8 bases and 7 bases, with 15 bases remaining between them. Germline V gene lookup returns CDR1 SQVTM and CDR2 ANQGSEA. CDR3 DNA: TGCAGCTACCCCGGGACACCGAATGAGCAGTTCTTC. Translating gives CSYPGTPNEQFF.

The chain joins TRBV25-1 to TRBJ1-1; D is undetermined. The CDR3 contains 15 residues. The V gene lost 1 base and the J gene lost 3 bases, with 12 bases spanning the gap. CDR1 is MGHDK, CDR2 SYGVNS, per germline. CDR3 protein: CASSESSRGYTEAFF. The CDR3 nucleotides are TGTGCCAGCAGTGAATCTAGCCGAGGCTACACTGAAGCTTTCTTT. The variable domain in full, with the rest retrieved from reference TRBV25-1 and TRBJ1-1, is EADIYQTPRYLVIGTGKKITLECSQTMGHDKMYWYQQDPGMELHLIHYSYGVNSTEKGDLSSESTVSRIRTEHFPLTLESARPSHTSQYLCASSESSRGYTEAFFGQGTRLTVV.

This clone has a single count. V is TRBV16 and J is TRBJ1-3; D unclear. This CDR3 comprises 13 residues. CDR1 and CDR2 from the germline V gene are KGHSY and FQNENV. The V gene lost 2 bases and the J gene lost 3 bases, with 5 bases spanning the gap. This CDR3 is CASSQVSGNTIYF. The CDR3 coding sequence is TGTGCCAGCAGCCAAGTCAGTGGAAACACCATATATTTT.

In DNA, the CDR3 is TGTGCCAGTAGTATAGATGGGGAGACTTCAGTGAACACTGAAGCTTTCTTT. Protein product: CASSIDGETSVNTEAFF. The chain joins TRBV19 to TRBJ1-1; no definite D call. The V end was cut by 0 bases, the J end by 0 bases, with 14 bases between. Per germline, CDR1 LNHDA and CDR2 SQIVND (reference sequence). This CDR3 has 17 residues.

This clone was observed once. The chain combines TRBV9 with TRBJ2-7; 8 bases are a match to TRBD1. This CDR3 contains 13 residues. The V gene end was trimmed by 3 bases and the J gene end by 7 bases; junction bases not matched to a gene: 6. Germline values: CDR1 SGDLS, CDR2 YYNGEE. CDR3: CASSEGQAGEQYF. The CDR3 bases are TGTGCCAGCAGCGAGGGACAGGCGGGTGAGCAGTACTTC.

As concerns this clone: Distinct nucleotide sequences in the sample also encode this CDR3. This chain links TRBV27 with TRBJ1-5, with 7 positions matching TRBD1. The CDR3 is made up of 14 amino acids. CDR1 MNHEY and CDR2 SMNVEV come from the germline V gene (reference sequence). V was pared by 5 bases and J by 5 bases, with 6 bases of the junction left unmatched. As DNA, the CDR3 is TGTGCCAGCAGTCCAAGACAGGGCGATCAGCCCCAGCATTTT. This codes for CASSPRQGDQPQHF.

V is TRBV5-6 and J is TRBJ2-7, with 7 bases lining up with TRBD1. V lost 3 bases and J lost 2; bases outside the gene matches: 5. The CDR3 runs to 14 residues. Germline values: CDR1 SGHDT, CDR2 YYEEEE. CDR3 nucleotide sequence: TGTGCCAGCAGCTGGGGGACAGCCCCCTACGAGCAGTACTTC. It codes for CASSWGTAPYEQYF.